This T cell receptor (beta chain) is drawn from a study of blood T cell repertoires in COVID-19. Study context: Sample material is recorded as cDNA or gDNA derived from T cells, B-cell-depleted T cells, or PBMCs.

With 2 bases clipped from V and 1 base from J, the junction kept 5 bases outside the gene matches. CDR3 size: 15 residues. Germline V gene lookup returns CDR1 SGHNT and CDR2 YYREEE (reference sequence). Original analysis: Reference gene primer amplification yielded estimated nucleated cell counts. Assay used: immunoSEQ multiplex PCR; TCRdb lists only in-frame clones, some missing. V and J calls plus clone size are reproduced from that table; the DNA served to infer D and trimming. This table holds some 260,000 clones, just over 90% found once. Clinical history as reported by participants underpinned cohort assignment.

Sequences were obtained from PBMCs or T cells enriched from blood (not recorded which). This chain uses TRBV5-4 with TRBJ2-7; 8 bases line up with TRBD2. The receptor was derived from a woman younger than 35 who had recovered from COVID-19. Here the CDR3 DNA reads TGTGCCAGCAGCTTCGGGCGGGGGGCGTCCTACGAGCAGTACTTC. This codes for CASSFGRGASYEQYF.